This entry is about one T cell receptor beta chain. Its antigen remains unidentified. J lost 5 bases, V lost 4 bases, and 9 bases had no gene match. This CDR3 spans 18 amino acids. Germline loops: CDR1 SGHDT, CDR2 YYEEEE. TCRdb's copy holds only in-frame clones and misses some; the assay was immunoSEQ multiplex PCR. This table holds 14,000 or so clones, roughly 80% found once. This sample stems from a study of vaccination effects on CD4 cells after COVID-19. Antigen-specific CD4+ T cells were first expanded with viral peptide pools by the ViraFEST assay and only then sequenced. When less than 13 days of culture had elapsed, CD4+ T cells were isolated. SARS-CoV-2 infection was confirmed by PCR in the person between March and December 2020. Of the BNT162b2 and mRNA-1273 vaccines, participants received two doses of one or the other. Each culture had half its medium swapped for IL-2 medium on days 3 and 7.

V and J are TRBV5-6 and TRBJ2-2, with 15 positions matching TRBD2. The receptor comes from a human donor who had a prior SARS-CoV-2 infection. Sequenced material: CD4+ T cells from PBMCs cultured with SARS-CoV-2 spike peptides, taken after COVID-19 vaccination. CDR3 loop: CASSPGTSGGLNTGELFF. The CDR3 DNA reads TGTGCCAGCAGCCCGGGGACTAGCGGGGGGTTAAATACCGGGGAGCTGTTTTTT.